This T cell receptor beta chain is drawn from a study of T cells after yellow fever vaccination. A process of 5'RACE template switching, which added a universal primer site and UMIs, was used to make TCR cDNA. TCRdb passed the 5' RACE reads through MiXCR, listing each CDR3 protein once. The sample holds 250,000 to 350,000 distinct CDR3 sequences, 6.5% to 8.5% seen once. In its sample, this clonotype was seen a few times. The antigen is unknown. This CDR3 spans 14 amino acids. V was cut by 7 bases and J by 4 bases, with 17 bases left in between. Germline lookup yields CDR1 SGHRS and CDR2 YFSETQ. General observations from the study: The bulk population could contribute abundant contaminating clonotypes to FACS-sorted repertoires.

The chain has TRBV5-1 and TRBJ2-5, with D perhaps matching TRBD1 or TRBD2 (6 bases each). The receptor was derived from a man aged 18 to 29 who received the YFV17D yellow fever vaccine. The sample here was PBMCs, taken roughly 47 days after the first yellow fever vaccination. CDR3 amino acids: CASAGRGGGETQYF. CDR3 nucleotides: TGCGCCAGCGCTGGGAGAGGGGGAGGAGAGACCCAGTACTTC. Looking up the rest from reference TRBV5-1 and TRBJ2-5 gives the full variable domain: KAGVTQTPRYLIKTRGQQVTLSCSPISGHRSVSWYQQTPGQGLQFLFEYFSETQRNKGNFPGRFSGRQFSNSRSEMNVSTLELGDSALYLCASAGRGGGETQYFGPGTRLLVL.